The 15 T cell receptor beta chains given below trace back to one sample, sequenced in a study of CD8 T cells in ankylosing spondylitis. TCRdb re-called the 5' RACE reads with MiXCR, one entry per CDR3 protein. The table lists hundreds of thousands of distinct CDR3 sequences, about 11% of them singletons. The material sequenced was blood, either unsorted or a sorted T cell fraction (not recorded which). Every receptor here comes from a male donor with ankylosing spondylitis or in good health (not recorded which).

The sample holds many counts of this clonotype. The CDR3 nucleotides read TGCGCCAGCAGCTCACCATCAAACGAGCAGTACTTC. Protein product: CASSSPSNEQYF. The genes are TRBV5-1 and TRBJ2-7; D is undetermined. CDR1 is SGHRS, CDR2 YFSETQ, per germline. V lost 3 bases and J 5 bases, leaving 9 bases between the germline ends. The CDR3 has 12 residues.

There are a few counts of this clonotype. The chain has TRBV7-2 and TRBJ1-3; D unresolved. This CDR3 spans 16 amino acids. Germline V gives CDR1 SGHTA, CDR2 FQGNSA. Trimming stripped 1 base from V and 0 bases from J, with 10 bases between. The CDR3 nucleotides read TGTGCCAGCAGCTTAGTATCGACAATCTCTGGAAACACCATATATTTT. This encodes CASSLVSTISGNTIYF.

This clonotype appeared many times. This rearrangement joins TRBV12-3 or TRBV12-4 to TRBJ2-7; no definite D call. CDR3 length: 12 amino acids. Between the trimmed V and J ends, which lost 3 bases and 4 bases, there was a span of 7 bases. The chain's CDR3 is CASSFWVYEQYF. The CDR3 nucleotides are TGTGCCAGCAGTTTCTGGGTTTACGAGCAGTACTTC.

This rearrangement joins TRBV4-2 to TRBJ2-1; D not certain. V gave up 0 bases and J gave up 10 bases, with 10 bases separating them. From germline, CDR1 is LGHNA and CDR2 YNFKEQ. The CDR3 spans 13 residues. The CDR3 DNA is TGTGCCAGCAGCCAAGATAGAGGCAGGGAGCAGTTCTTC. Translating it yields CASSQDRGREQFF.

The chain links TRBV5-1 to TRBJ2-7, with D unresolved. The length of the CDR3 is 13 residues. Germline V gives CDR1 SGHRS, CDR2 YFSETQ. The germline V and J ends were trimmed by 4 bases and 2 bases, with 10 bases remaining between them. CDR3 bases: TGCGCCAGCAGCCGGCCGAGCGCCTACGAGCAGTACTTC. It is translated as CASSRPSAYEQYF.

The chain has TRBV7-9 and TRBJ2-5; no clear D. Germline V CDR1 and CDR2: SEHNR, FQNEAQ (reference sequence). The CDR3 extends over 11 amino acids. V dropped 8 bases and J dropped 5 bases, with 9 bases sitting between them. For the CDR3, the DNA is TGTGCCAGCGTCAGCCTCGAGACCCAGTACTTC. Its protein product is CASVSLETQYF.

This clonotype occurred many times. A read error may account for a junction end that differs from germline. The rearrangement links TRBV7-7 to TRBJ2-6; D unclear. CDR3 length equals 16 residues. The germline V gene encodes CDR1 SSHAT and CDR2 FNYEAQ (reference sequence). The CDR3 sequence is CASSSSASPGANVLTF. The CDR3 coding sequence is TGTGCTAGCAGCTCGTCGGCATCACCTGGGGCCAACGTCCTGACTTTC.

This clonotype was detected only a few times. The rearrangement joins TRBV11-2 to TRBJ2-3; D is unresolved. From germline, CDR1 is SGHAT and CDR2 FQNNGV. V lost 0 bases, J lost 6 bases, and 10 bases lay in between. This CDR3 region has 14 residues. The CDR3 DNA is TGTGCCAGCAGCTTAGAGTCCAGGTTCGATACGCAGTATTTT. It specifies CASSLESRFDTQYF.

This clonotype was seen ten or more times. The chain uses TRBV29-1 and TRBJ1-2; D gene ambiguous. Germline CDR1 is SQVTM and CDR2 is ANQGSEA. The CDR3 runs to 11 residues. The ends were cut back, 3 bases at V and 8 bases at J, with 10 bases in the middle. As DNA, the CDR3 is TGCAGCGTTGAGGTGGGAGGGGGCTACACCTTC. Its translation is CSVEVGGGYTF.

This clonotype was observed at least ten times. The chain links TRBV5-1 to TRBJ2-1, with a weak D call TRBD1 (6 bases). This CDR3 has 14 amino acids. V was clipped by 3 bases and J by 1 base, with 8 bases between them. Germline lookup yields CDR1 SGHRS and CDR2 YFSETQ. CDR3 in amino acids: CASSSGQSYNEQFF. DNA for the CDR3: TGCGCCAGCAGCTCTGGACAGTCCTACAATGAGCAGTTCTTC.

In DNA form, the CDR3 reads TGTGCCAGCAGCTTAGCCTTGGGGACAGGAGATACGCAGTATTTT. Encoded protein: CASSLALGTGDTQYF. The chain employs TRBV7-6 and TRBJ2-3; 8 bases line up with TRBD1. The germline V gene has CDR1 SGHVS and CDR2 FNYEAQ. The ends lost 0 bases at V and 5 bases at J; junction bases unmatched: 4. The CDR3 has 15 amino acids.

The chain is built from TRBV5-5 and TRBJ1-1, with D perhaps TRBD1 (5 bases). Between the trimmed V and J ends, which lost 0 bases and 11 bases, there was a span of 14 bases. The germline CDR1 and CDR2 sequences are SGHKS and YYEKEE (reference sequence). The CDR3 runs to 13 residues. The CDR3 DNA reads TGTGCCAGCAGCTTGGATGACGGGGGGAGGGCTTTCTTT. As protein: CASSLDDGGRAFF.

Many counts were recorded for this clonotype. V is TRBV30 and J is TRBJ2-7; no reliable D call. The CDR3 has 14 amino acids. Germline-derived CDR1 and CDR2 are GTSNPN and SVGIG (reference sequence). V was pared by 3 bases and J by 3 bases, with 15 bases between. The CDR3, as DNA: TGTGCCTGGAGCCAGCCCGAGATTGGCTACGAGCAGTACTTC. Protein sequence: CAWSQPEIGYEQYF.

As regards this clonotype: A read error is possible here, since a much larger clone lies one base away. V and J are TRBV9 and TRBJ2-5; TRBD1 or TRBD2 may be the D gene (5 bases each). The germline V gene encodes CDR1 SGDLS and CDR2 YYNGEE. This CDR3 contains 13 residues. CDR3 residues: CASSVGRGETHYF. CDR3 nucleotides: TGTGCCAGCAGCGTAGGAAGGGGAGAGACCCATTACTTC.

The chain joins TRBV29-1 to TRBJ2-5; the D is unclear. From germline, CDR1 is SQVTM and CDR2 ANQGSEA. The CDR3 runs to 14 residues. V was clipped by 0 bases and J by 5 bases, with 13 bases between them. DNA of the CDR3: TGCAGCGTTGAAGATCTTCTAGTACGGGAGACCCAGTACTTC. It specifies CSVEDLLVRETQYF.